The present T cell receptor beta chain was sequenced within a study of blood T cell repertoires in COVID-19. CDR3 length equals 16 residues. With 3 bases removed from V and 4 bases from J, the gap between germline ends came to 18 bases. Germline V gene sequence: CDR1 DFQATT, CDR2 SNEGSKA (reference sequence). Libraries were prepared by immunoSEQ multiplex PCR; TCRdb keeps only in-frame clonotypes and omits some of them. This table holds 150,000 or so clones, roughly 82% found once. The clonotype originates from a woman between 45 and 65 years old in a cohort sampled during active or convalescent COVID-19. Input material: peripheral blood. J is TRBJ2-2 and V is TRBV20-1, with D possibly TRBD2 on 7 matching bases. Here the CDR3 reads CSASRTGGGSTGELFF. The DNA of the CDR3 is TGCAGTGCTAGTAGGACGGGGGGCGGGAGCACCGGGGAGCTGTTTTTT.